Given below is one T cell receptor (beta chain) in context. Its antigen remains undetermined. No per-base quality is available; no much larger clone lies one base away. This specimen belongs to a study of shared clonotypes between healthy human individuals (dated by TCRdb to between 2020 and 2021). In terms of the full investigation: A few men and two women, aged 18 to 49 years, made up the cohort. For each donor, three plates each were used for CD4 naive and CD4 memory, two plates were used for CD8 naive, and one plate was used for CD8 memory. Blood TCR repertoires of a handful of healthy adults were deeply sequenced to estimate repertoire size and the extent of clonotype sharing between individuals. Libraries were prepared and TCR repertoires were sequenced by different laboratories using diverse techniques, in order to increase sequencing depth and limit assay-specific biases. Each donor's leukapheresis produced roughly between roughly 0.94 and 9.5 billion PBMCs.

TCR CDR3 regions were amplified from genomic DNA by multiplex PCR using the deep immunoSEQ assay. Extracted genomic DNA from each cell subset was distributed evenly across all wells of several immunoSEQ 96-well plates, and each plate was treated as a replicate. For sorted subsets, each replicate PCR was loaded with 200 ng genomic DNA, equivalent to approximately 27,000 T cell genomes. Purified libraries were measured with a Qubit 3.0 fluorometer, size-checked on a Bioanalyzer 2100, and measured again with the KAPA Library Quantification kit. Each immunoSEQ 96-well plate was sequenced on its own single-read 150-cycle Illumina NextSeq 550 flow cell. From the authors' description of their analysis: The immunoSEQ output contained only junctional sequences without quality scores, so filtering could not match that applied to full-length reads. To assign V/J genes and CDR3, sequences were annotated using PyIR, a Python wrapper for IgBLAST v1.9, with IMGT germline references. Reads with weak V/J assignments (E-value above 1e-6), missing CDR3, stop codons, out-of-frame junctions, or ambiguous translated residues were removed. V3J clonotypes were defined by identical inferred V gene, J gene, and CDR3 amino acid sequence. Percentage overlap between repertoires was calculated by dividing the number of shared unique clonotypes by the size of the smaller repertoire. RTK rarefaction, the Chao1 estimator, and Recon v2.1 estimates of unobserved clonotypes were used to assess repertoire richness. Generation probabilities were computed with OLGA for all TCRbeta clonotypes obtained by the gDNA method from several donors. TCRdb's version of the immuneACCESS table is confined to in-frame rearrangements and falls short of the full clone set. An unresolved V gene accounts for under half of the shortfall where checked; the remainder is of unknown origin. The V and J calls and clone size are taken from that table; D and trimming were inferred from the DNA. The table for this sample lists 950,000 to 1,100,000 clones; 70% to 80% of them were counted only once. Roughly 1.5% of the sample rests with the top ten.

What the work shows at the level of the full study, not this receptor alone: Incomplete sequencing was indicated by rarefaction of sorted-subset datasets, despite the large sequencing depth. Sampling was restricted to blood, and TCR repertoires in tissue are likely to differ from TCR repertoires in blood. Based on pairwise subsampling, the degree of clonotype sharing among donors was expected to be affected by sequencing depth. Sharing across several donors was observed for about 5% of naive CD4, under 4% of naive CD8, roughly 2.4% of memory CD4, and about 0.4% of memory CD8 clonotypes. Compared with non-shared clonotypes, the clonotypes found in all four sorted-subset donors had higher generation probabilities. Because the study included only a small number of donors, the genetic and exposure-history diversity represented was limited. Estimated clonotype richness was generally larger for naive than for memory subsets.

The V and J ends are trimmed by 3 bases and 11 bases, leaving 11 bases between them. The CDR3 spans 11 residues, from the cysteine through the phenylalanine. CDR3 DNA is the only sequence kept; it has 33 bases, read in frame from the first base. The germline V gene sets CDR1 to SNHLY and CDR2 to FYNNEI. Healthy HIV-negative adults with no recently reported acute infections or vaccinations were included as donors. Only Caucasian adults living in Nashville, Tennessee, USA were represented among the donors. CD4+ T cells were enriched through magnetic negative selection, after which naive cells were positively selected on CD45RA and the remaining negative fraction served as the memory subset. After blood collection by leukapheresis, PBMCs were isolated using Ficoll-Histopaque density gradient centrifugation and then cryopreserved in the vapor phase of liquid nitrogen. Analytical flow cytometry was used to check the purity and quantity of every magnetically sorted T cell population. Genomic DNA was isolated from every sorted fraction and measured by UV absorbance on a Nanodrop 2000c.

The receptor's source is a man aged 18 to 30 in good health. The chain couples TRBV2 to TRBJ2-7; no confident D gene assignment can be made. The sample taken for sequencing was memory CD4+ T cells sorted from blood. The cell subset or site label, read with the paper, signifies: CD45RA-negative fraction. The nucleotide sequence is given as TGTGCCAGCAGTGATCTGGGGTGGGAGTACTTC. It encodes CASSDLGWEYF.